The 8 T cell receptor beta chains presented below share a single source sample, sequenced in a study of cytomegalovirus exposure and HLA in healthy donors. Amplification used 60 Vbeta primers and 13 Jbeta primers. Sequencing was performed with immunoSEQ multiplex PCR; in TCRdb, only in-frame clones are kept and a portion is missing. The table records about 110,000 clones, roughly 80% of them present only once. The sample consisted of PBMCs. These TCRs come from a man aged 40-49 years in good health and CMV-seronegative.

This clone showed up just once. The chain is built from TRBV1 and TRBJ2-1; the listed D gene, TRBD2, was not tested against the DNA. TRBV1 has pseudogene status. CDR3 length equals 17 residues. The CDR3 here is CTSSQAGSGGAGNEQFF. The DNA for the CDR3 is TGCACCAGCAGCCAAGCTGGAAGCGGGGGGGCCGGGAATGAGCAGTTCTTC.

The rearrangement joins TRBV9 to TRBJ1-6; 9 bases map to TRBD1. Germline CDR1 reads SGDLS; CDR2 reads YYNGEE. The CDR3 consists of 16 residues. J lost 7 bases, V lost 3 bases, and 8 bases had no gene match. The DNA for the CDR3 is TGTGCCAGCAGCGCTCGCGAGACAGGGGGAAATTCACCCCTCCACTTT. Residues: CASSARETGGNSPLHF.

This clone has a single count. V gene TRBV7-2 combines with J gene TRBJ2-1; D possibly corresponds to TRBD2 (6 bases). The CDR3 has 13 residues. The germline CDR1 and CDR2 sequences are SGHTA and FQGNSA. The V end lost 2 bases, the J end lost 6 bases, and 8 bases lay between the germline ends. The CDR3 nucleotides are TGTGCCAGCAGCTTAAACGGGGGCAATGAGCAGTTCTTC. Residues: CASSLNGGNEQFF. The full variable domain, completed using reference TRBV7-2 and TRBJ2-1, is GAGVSQSPSNKVTEKGKDVELRCDPISGHTALYWYRQSLGQGLEFLIYFQGNSAPDKSGLPSDRFSAERTGGSVSTLTIQRTQQEDSAVYLCASSLNGGNEQFFGPGTRLTVL.

This clone was counted once. The chain couples TRBV11-1 to TRBJ1-3, with D possibly matching TRBD1 (5 bases). CDR3 length: 12 amino acids. The germline CDR1 and CDR2 sequences are SGHAT and FQDESV (reference sequence). V gave up 3 bases and J gave up 8 bases, with 8 bases separating them. The CDR3 loop reads CASSLVGHTIYF. As DNA, the CDR3 is TGTGCCAGCAGCTTGGTGGGGCACACCATATATTTT.

The rearrangement uses TRBV7-8 and TRBJ2-1; 11 bases are shared with TRBD2. This CDR3 is built from 20 residues. Trimming took 2 bases from V and 0 from J; bases not matched to a gene: 12. CDR1 is SGHVS, CDR2 FQNEAQ, per germline. The CDR3 loop is CASSLPRGTSGDSSYNEQFF. The CDR3 nucleotides read TGTGCCAGCAGCTTACCCCGTGGGACTAGCGGCGACAGCTCCTACAATGAGCAGTTCTTC. The full variable domain, with the rest looked up from reference TRBV7-8 and TRBJ2-1, is GAGVSQSPRYKVAKRGQDVALRCDPISGHVSLFWYQQALGQGPEFLTYFQNEAQLDKSGLPSDRFFAERPEGSVSTLKIQRTQQEDSAVYLCASSLPRGTSGDSSYNEQFFGPGTRLTVL.

The V call is TRBV27, the J call TRBJ2-7, with D perhaps TRBD2 (7 bases). The CDR3 sequence is 15 residues long. Germline CDR1 reads MNHEY; CDR2 reads SMNVEV (reference sequence). Trimming left V 3 bases short and J 5 bases short, with 17 bases between. For the CDR3, the DNA is TGTGCCAGCAGTTTCGTGGGGGGGCCAAGGAACGAGCAGTACTTC. This sequence encodes CASSFVGGPRNEQYF.

This chain connects TRBV19 to TRBJ1-1, with TRBD1 identical over 9 bases. This CDR3 comprises 15 residues. V dropped 5 bases and J dropped 0; count of bases not matched to a gene: 4. Looked up from germline, CDR1 is LNHDA and CDR2 is SQIVND (reference sequence). The CDR3 nucleotides are TGTGCCAGTAGTTTATGGACAGGGGTGAACACTGAAGCTTTCTTT. Protein: CASSLWTGVNTEAFF. The full variable domain, completed using reference TRBV19 and TRBJ1-1, is DGGITQSPKYLFRKEGQNVTLSCEQNLNHDAMYWYRQDPGQGLRLIYYSQIVNDFQKGDIAEGYSVSREKKESFPLTVTSAQKNPTAFYLCASSLWTGVNTEAFFGQGTRLTVV.

This sequence joins TRBV6-6 and TRBJ2-6, with D tentatively TRBD1 (5 bases). Germline values: CDR1 MNHNY, CDR2 SVGAGI (reference sequence). The CDR3 totals 14 residues. V lost 7 bases to trimming and J lost 0 bases, with 7 bases between them. The CDR3 sequence is CASTRDSGANVLTF. Here the CDR3 DNA reads TGTGCCAGCACCAGGGACTCTGGGGCCAACGTCCTGACTTTC.